Sequencing of this TCR beta chain was carried out in a study of T cells in Graves' hyperthyroidism and ophthalmopathy. In the study overall: Initial diagnosis, before any treatment, was when peripheral blood was collected.

Unmatched junction bases numbered 4, after V lost 6 bases and J lost 7 bases. Germline V gene lookup returns CDR1 LNHDA and CDR2 SQIVND (reference sequence). This CDR3 contains 13 residues. What was amplified from RNA transcripts were TCR beta CDR3 regions. A first-round RT-PCR of the TCR CDR3 used the HTBI primer set. TCRdb re-derived calls from the multiplex PCR reads in MiXCR, one entry per CDR3 protein. Found here are 270,000 or so distinct CDR3 sequences, about 25% of them singletons; the top ten hold about 30%. Material for sequencing was blood. This receptor was taken from a man aged 35 to 55 with Graves' hyperthyroidism that later progressed to Graves' ophthalmopathy. The chain has TRBV19 and TRBJ2-4, with TRBD1 matching over 9 bases. This CDR3 is CASRRQGGNIQYF. CDR3 sequence (DNA): TGTGCCAGTAGGCGACAGGGGGGGAACATTCAGTACTTC.